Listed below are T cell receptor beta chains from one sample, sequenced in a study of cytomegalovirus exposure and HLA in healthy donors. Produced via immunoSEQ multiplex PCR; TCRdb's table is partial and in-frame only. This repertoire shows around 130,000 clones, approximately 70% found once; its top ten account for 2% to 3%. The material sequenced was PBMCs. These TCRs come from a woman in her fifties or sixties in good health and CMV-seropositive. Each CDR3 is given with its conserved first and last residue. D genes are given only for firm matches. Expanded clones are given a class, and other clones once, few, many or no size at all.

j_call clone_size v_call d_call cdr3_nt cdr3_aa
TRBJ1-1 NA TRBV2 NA TGTGCCAGCAGTGAAGCCGAGGGAGTGAACACTGAAGCTTTCTTT CASSEAEGVNTEAFF
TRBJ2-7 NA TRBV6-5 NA TGTGCCAGCAGTTACTCCCTAGAGCAGTACTTC CASSYSLEQYF
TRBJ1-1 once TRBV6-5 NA TGTGCCAGCTCCTCCAACACTGAAGCTTTCTTT CASSSNTEAFF
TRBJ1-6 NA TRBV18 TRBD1 TGTGCCAGCTCACCTCGGGACAGGTCTAATTCACCCCTCCACTTT CASSPRDRSNSPLHF
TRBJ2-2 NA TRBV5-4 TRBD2 TGTGCCAGCAGCGCGATCCCCGTCCGACTAGCGGGGAACACCGGGGAGCTGTTTTTT CASSAIPVRLAGNTGELFF
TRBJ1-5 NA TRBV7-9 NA TGTGCCAGCAGCTTAACGGGGGAGATCTTACCCCAGCATTTT CASSLTGEILPQHF
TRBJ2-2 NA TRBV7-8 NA TGTGCCAGCAGCTTAATCGTTGCGAACACCGGGGAGCTGTTTTTT CASSLIVANTGELFF
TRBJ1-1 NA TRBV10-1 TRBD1 TGCGCCAGCTGCCCTGGGGGACAGGGACGGACTGAAGCTTTCTTT CASCPGGQGRTEAFF
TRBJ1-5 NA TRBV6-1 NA TGTGCCAGCAGTGCAGGGGTAGGACAGCCCCAGCATTTT CASSAGVGQPQHF
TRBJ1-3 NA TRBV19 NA TGTGCCAGTAGTCCCCAGACAGGCATCTCTGGAAACACCATATATTTT CASSPQTGISGNTIYF
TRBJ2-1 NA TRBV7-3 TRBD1 TGTGCCAGCAGCTTAACGAGGACAGGGGCCGGGAATGAGCAGTTCTTC CASSLTRTGAGNEQFF
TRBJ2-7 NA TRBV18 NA TGTGCCAGCTCCCCCACGACAGTATCATCCTACGAGCAGTACTTC CASSPTTVSSYEQYF
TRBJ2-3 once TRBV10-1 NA TGCGCCAGCGGAGGGAGTAGCCTCACAGATACGCAGTATTTT CASGGSSLTDTQYF
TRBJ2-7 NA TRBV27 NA TGTGCCAGCATTCGTTCCTACAGGGGGGGAGGTGGATACGAGCAGTACTTC CASIRSYRGGGGYEQYF
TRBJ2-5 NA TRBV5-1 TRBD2 TGCGCCAGCAGCTTGGGACGACTAGCGGGGGTCCGGGGAGAGACCCAGTACTTC CASSLGRLAGVRGETQYF
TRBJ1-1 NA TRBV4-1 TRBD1 TGCGCCAGCAGCCACCCCAGGACAGGACTGAACACTGAAGCTTTCTTT CASSHPRTGLNTEAFF
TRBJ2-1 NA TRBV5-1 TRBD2 TGCGCCAGTAGCCCAGAGCGGGGGCTCTACAATGAGCAGTTCTTC CASSPERGLYNEQFF
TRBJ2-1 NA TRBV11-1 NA TGTGCCAGCAGCTTAGGGGGAGCCGGAAGCTCCTACAATGAGCAGTTCTTC CASSLGGAGSSYNEQFF
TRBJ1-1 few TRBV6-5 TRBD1 TGTGCCAGCAGTTCCAGAACAGGGGGCGCGACTGAAGCTTTCTTT CASSSRTGGATEAFF
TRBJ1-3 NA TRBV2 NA TGTGCCAGCGGGTCGGACAGTTTTGGAAACACCATATATTTT CASGSDSFGNTIYF
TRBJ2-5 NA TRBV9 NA TGTGCCAGTGGTAGGGGGGGGATGGAGACCCAGTACTTC CASGRGGMETQYF
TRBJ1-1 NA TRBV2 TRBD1 TGTGCCAGCAGTCCCCGAGGACAGGGAACTGAAGCTTTCTTT CASSPRGQGTEAFF
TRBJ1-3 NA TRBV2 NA TGTGCCAGCAGGGTCACAGGGAACGGAAACACCATATATTTT CASRVTGNGNTIYF
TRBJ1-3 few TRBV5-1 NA TGCGCCAGCAGCTTGGAAGGGAGTGGAAACACCATATATTTT CASSLEGSGNTIYF
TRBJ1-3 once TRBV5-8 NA TGTGTCAGCACCCCTCCGACAGGAACCTCTGGAAACACCATATATTTT CVSTPPTGTSGNTIYF
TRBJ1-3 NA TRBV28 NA TGTGCCAGCAGTTTCGGGGGGGGCGGGAACACCATATATTTT CASSFGGGGNTIYF
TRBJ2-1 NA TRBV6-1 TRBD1 TGTGCCAGCAGAACACCGGGACAGGGATTACATGAGCAGTTCTTC CASRTPGQGLHEQFF
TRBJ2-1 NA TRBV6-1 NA TGTGCCAGCAGTGAAGAAGGAGGGTGGGCTAGGGATGAGCAGTTCTTC CASSEEGGWARDEQFF
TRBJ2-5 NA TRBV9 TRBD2 TGTGCCAGCAGCGTCTCGGGGGGGCCCCGAGAGACCCAGTACTTC CASSVSGGPRETQYF
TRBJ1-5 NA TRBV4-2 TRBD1 TGTGCCAGCAGCCAAGTGGACAGGGGAGATCAGCCCCAGCATTTT CASSQVDRGDQPQHF
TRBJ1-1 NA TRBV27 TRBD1 TGTGCCAGCAATAGGGGGCCCATGAACACTGAAGCTTTCTTT CASNRGPMNTEAFF
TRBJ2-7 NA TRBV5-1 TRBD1 TGCGCCAGCAGCTTTACAGGGGGTTCCCACTACGAGCAGTACTTC CASSFTGGSHYEQYF
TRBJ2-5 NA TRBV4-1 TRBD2 TGCGCCAGCAGCCAAGAAAGAATAGCGGGGGCTGAGACCCAGTACTTC CASSQERIAGAETQYF
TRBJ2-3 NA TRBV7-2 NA TGTGCCAGCAGGTTCACAATTACAGATACGCAGTATTTT CASRFTITDTQYF
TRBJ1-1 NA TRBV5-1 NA TGCGCCAGCAGCTTGGGGGCAAGTAGAGGGACTGAAGCTTTCTTT CASSLGASRGTEAFF
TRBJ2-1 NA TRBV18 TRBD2 TGTGCCAGCTCACCTCCCTCGGGGGGGCGGTACAATGAGCAGTTCTTC CASSPPSGGRYNEQFF
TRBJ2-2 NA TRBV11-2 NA TGTGCCAGCAGCCCACTACGGGGTGACACCGGGGAGCTGTTTTTT CASSPLRGDTGELFF
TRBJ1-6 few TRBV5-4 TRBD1 TGTGCCAGCAGCTTGGGTTCCGGGACAGAAGTCAATTCACCCCTCCACTTT CASSLGSGTEVNSPLHF
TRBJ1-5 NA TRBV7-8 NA TGTGCCAGCAGCCAAACCCTCGGACGGGAGAATCAGCCCCAGCATTTT CASSQTLGRENQPQHF
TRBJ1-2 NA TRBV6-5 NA TGTGCCAGCAAAAGCACGGTCCTTAACTATGGCTACACCTTC CASKSTVLNYGYTF
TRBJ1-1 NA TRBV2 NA TGTGCCAGCCGTGGATTAGCTCCCGAAGCTTTCTTT CASRGLAPEAFF
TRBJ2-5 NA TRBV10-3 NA TGTGCCATCGGACAGGAGGGTCGGGAGACCCAGTACTTC CAIGQEGRETQYF
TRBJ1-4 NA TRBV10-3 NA TGTGCCATCAGTCCGGGTACCCGGGGTGAAAAACTGTTTTTT CAISPGTRGEKLFF
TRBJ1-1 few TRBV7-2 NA TGTGCCAGCAGCTCAACGGTGTGGCAGGCTCGTGAAGCTTTCTTT CASSSTVWQAREAFF
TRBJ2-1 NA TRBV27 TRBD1 TGTGCCAGCAGTTTACACCCCGGACAGGGGGCGAAGGAGCAGTTCTTC CASSLHPGQGAKEQFF
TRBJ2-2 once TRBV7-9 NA TGTGCCAGCAGCCGGGACACCCGAGGGGAGCTGTTTTTT CASSRDTRGELFF
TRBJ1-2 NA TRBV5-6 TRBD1 TGTGCCAGCAGACTGACAGGGGGCTTAAGCTACACCTTC CASRLTGGLSYTF
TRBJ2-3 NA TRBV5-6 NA TGTGCCAGCAGCTGGGCCGGGACACCTAGCACAGATACGCAGTATTTT CASSWAGTPSTDTQYF
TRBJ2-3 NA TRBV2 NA TGTGCCAGCAGTGACACGCGGCGTACGCAGTATTTT CASSDTRRTQYF
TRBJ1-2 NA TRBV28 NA TGTGCCAGCAGTTTACCAGGATCTAACTATGGCTACACCTTC CASSLPGSNYGYTF
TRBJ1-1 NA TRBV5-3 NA TGTGCCAGAAGCGACCAGGTGAACACTGAAGCTTTCTTT CARSDQVNTEAFF
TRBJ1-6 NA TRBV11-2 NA TGTGCCAGCAGCTTCCAGGCAGGCTATAATTCACCCCTCCACTTT CASSFQAGYNSPLHF
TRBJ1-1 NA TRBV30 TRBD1 TGTGCCGGGGGGGGAGGGGACAGGGTAAAGAACACTGAAGCTTTCTTT CAGGGGDRVKNTEAFF
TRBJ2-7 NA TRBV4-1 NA TGCGCCAGCAGCCAAGGGGAGCTATCCTACGAGCAGTACTTC CASSQGELSYEQYF
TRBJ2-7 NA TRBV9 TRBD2 TGTGCCAGCAGCCCAGCCCCTTCCTTACTAGCGGGGGGGCACGAGCAGTACTTC CASSPAPSLLAGGHEQYF